This T cell receptor (beta chain) is from a study of blood T cell repertoires in COVID-19. The repertoire was sequenced with immunoSEQ multiplex PCR; TCRdb's copy has only in-frame clones and lacks some. The data contain about 75,000 clones, roughly 84% of them singletons. This CDR3 contains 16 residues. The sequenced sample consisted of peripheral blood. The sequence came from a woman between 45 and 65 years old with acute or convalescent COVID-19. The gene calls are TRBV21-1 and TRBJ2-7; the table's D call, TRBD1, was not checked against the DNA. TRBV21-1 constitutes a pseudogene. CDR3 loop: CASSKALGQGENEQYF. The CDR3 nucleotides are TGTGCCAGCAGCAAAGCGCTGGGACAGGGTGAGAACGAGCAGTACTTC.